Below, 26 T cell receptor beta chains from the same sample are listed, as sequenced in a study of T cell repertoires in cytomegalovirus infection. TCRdb re-called the reads with MiXCR, one entry per CDR3 protein. The sample includes approximately 730,000 distinct CDR3 sequences, about 30% of them seen just once. For these receptors, no antigen is known. Here the sequenced sample was cultured PBMCs, taken from culture after CMV antigen stimulation. Receptors originate from a human donor in good health (CMV status not recorded). Some clones in this sample may be carry-over from other donors' samples.

This clonotype was counted only a few times. V and J are TRBV15 and TRBJ1-6; 10 bases match TRBD1. CDR1 is LNHNV, CDR2 YYDKDF, per germline (reference sequence). The CDR3 totals 16 residues. J was trimmed by 10 bases and V by 0 bases; bases with no gene match: 6. DNA of the CDR3: TGTGCCACCAGCAGAGATGGGACAGGGGTCGGCTCACCCCTCCACTTT. Translating gives CATSRDGTGVGSPLHF.

The chain employs TRBV5-1 and TRBJ2-3, with a weak D call TRBD1 (5 bases). Germline-derived CDR1 and CDR2 are SGHRS and YFSETQ. The CDR3 is 15 residues long. Trimming took 1 base from V and 2 from J, leaving 11 bases between them. The CDR3 loop reads CASSLHRPTTDTQYF. CDR3 coding DNA: TGCGCCAGCAGCTTGCACAGGCCGACCACAGATACGCAGTATTTT.

The genes are TRBV11-2 and TRBJ2-5; 8 bases line up with TRBD2. V dropped 8 bases and J dropped 5; count of bases not matched to a gene: 10. This CDR3 has 14 residues. Germline CDR1 is SGHAT and CDR2 is FQNNGV. The CDR3 sequence: CASSRGGGMETQYF. The CDR3 bases are TGTGCCAGCTCTCGGGGGGGGGGCATGGAGACCCAGTACTTC.

This rearrangement joins TRBV28 to TRBJ2-3; D is possibly TRBD2 (7 bases). Germline V lookup: CDR1 MDHEN, CDR2 SYDVKM. Deletions cut 5 bases from V and 5 bases from J, with 17 bases between. This CDR3 contains 15 residues. The CDR3 is CASSLPGGPGDTQYF. CDR3 nucleotide sequence: TGTGCCAGCAGTCTACCCGGGGGGCCTGGAGATACGCAGTATTTT. The variable domain in full, completed from reference TRBV28 and TRBJ2-3, reads DVKVTQSSRYLVKRTGEKVFLECVQDMDHENMFWYRQDPGLGLRLIYFSYDVKMKEKGDIPEGYSVSREKKERFSLILESASTNQTSMYLCASSLPGGPGDTQYFGPGTRLTVL.

The chain joins TRBV19 to TRBJ1-1, with 8 bases fitting TRBD1. Trimming at V came to 5 bases and at J to 6 bases, leaving 8 bases not matched to a gene. Germline assignment: CDR1 LNHDA and CDR2 SQIVND (reference sequence). The CDR3 loop spans 14 amino acids. CDR3 DNA: TGTGCCAGTAGTTCCTACGACAGGGGACCTGAAGCTTTCTTT. Its protein is CASSSYDRGPEAFF. Filled out from reference TRBV19 and TRBJ1-1, the complete variable domain reads DGGITQSPKYLFRKEGQNVTLSCEQNLNHDAMYWYRQDPGQGLRLIYYSQIVNDFQKGDIAEGYSVSREKKESFPLTVTSAQKNPTAFYLCASSSYDRGPEAFFGQGTRLTVV.

V and J are TRBV7-8 and TRBJ1-3; no definite D call. The V end was cut by 4 bases, the J end by 8 bases, with 15 bases between. CDR1 and CDR2 from the germline V gene are SGHVS and FQNEAQ. This CDR3 is 14 amino acids long. The DNA of the CDR3 is TGTGCCAGCAGCTCCCCCCTACAGTCACACACCATATATTTT. It is translated as CASSSPLQSHTIYF.

The rearrangement uses TRBV27 and TRBJ2-3; 13 bases line up with TRBD2. The germline gives CDR1 MNHEY, CDR2 SMNVEV (reference sequence). The CDR3 covers 17 residues. V shed 5 bases and J 8 bases; nucleotides not matched to a gene: 13. DNA of the CDR3: TGTGCCAGCAGTCCGGGGGTGACTAGCGGGGGGAAGGGTACGCAGTATTTT. Translating gives CASSPGVTSGGKGTQYF.

The chain links TRBV6-2 or TRBV6-3 to TRBJ2-7; 7 bases map to TRBD1. J gave up 1 base and V 6 bases, and 15 bases lay outside the gene matches. The CDR3 is 17 amino acids. Germline CDR1 reads MNHEY; CDR2 reads SVGEGT. CDR3 amino acids: CASSLGWIRDSSYEQYF. DNA for the CDR3: TGTGCCAGCAGCCTAGGGTGGATCCGGGACAGTTCCTACGAGCAGTACTTC.

This clonotype was seen repeatedly, ten times or more. The rearrangement uses TRBV7-6 and TRBJ1-5; D gene ambiguous. The V end lost 0 bases, the J end lost 7 bases, and 10 bases lay between the germline ends. Germline CDR1 is SGHVS and CDR2 is FNYEAQ. The CDR3 spans 14 residues. CDR3 DNA sequence: TGTGCCAGCAGCTTAGCGAAGGGAATGCAGCCCCAGCATTTT. This gives the protein CASSLAKGMQPQHF. Filled out from reference TRBV7-6 and TRBJ1-5, the complete variable domain reads GAGVSQSPRYKVTKRGQDVALRCDPISGHVSLYWYRQALGQGPEFLTYFNYEAQQDKSGLPNDRFSAERPEGSISTLTIQRTEQRDSAMYRCASSLAKGMQPQHFGDGTRLSIL.

There are a few counts of this clonotype. This rearrangement joins TRBV7-8 to TRBJ2-7; unclear D gene. Germline lookup yields CDR1 SGHVS and CDR2 FQNEAQ. The CDR3 extends over 12 amino acids. V lost 5 bases and J lost 11, with 16 bases in between. The CDR3 loop reads CASSQHPEHEYF. The CDR3, as DNA: TGTGCCAGCAGCCAACACCCAGAGCATGAGTACTTC.

This clonotype appeared a single time. The rearrangement uses TRBV24-1 and TRBJ2-3; the D is unclear. Germline lookup yields CDR1 KGHDR and CDR2 SFDVKD. The CDR3 contains 14 residues. Between the trimmed V and J ends, which lost 4 bases and 4 bases, there was a span of 11 bases. The CDR3 loop reads CATSDPRLSDTQYF. The CDR3 DNA is TGTGCCACCAGTGACCCACGACTGTCAGATACGCAGTATTTT.

In its sample, this clonotype was seen many times. The CDR3 DNA is TGTGCCAGCAGTTCCACAGGGACAGGAACTGAAGCTTTCTTT. Residues: CASSSTGTGTEAFF. The J gene is TRBJ1-1, the V gene TRBV7-2, with TRBD1 matching 8 bases. The CDR3 covers 14 residues. Trimming cost V 6 bases and J 5 bases; bases outside gene matches: 8. Germline CDR1 reads SGHTA; CDR2 reads FQGNSA.

This clonotype was picked up many times. The chain carries TRBV7-2 and TRBJ2-7; 9 bases are shared with TRBD2. Germline V gene data show CDR1 as SGHTA and CDR2 as FQGNSA. The CDR3 runs to 15 residues. V was pared by 5 bases and J by 3 bases, with 8 bases of the junction left unmatched. CDR3 protein: CASSPEAGGHYEQYF. The CDR3 DNA follows: TGTGCCAGCAGCCCGGAAGCGGGAGGCCACTACGAGCAGTACTTC.

This clonotype was found a few times. The V gene is TRBV4-1, the J gene TRBJ2-7, with 12 bases aligning to TRBD2. The trim removed 4 bases at V and 6 bases at J, leaving 4 bases unmatched. Germline lookup yields CDR1 MGHRA and CDR2 YSYEKL. This CDR3 contains 14 residues. The CDR3 loop is CASSRRLAGAEQYF. DNA of the CDR3: TGCGCCAGCAGCCGCCGACTAGCGGGAGCCGAGCAGTACTTC.

This chain links TRBV5-5 with TRBJ2-3, with 7 nucleotides matching TRBD2. Germline V gene data show CDR1 as SGHKS and CDR2 as YYEKEE (reference sequence). CDR3 size: 14 residues. Losses at the gene ends were 7 bases for V and 4 bases for J; bases not matched to a gene: 9. CDR3 coding DNA: TGTGCCAGCTCCCGCCGGGGGGTCGCAGATACGCAGTATTTT. This translates into CASSRRGVADTQYF.

The chain couples TRBV28 to TRBJ2-1, with 11 bases matching TRBD2. The CDR3 is 15 amino acids. V trimming: 4 bases; J trimming: 13 bases; junction bases outside the gene matches: 12. Germline CDR1 and CDR2: MDHEN and SYDVKM. The CDR3 loop reads CASSSLGLAAPKQFF. CDR3 coding DNA: TGTGCCAGCAGTTCGCTGGGACTAGCGGCCCCGAAACAGTTCTTC.

This clonotype has only one observation. CDR3 sequence (DNA): TGCGCCAGCAGCTTGGATCCAGGGGGGCACTCCTACGAGCAGTACTTC. Translating it yields CASSLDPGGHSYEQYF. The J gene is TRBJ2-7, the V gene TRBV5-1, with a possible D match to TRBD1 (7 bases). Trimming left V 0 bases short and J 0 bases short, with 13 bases between. CDR3 length: 16 amino acids. The germline gives CDR1 SGHRS, CDR2 YFSETQ.

This clonotype was detected many times. The chain recombines TRBV12-3 or TRBV12-4 with TRBJ2-7, with TRBD1 matching 9 bases. V dropped 6 bases and J dropped 3; count of bases not matched to a gene: 3. This CDR3 comprises 13 residues. CDR3 nucleotide sequence: TGTGCCAGCAGCCGGGACAGGGTCTACGAGCAGTACTTC. Its translation: CASSRDRVYEQYF.

This clonotype was observed many times. The chain combines TRBV6-1 with TRBJ2-7, with no clear D. The CDR3 consists of 12 residues. The V gene lost 6 bases and the J gene lost 3 bases, with 9 bases spanning the gap. The germline gives CDR1 MNHNS, CDR2 SASEGT. The CDR3 loop is CASRKFSYEQYF. Written as DNA, the CDR3 is TGTGCCAGCAGAAAATTTAGCTACGAGCAGTACTTC.

This clonotype was seen once. CDR3: CSASTNREKEKLFF. The CDR3 DNA follows: TGCAGTGCTAGTACCAACAGGGAGAAGGAAAAACTGTTTTTT. V and J are TRBV20-1 and TRBJ1-4, with a possible D match to TRBD1 (6 bases). Trimming removed 3 bases at V and 8 bases at J, with 16 bases between. This CDR3 spans 14 amino acids. CDR1 and CDR2 (germline): DFQATT, SNEGSKA (reference sequence).

A note on this clonotype: The junction and the germline gene differ at one end; a read error may be behind it. The chain is built from TRBV19 and TRBJ2-2; 8 bases are a match to TRBD2. CDR3 size: 14 residues. CDR1 LNHDA and CDR2 SQIVND come from the germline V gene (reference sequence). DNA for the CDR3: TGTACCAGTAGTAGCGGGGTTAACACCGGGGAGCTGTTTTTT. Its translation is CTSSSGVNTGELFF.

This chain links TRBV5-3 with TRBJ2-7; weak D call: TRBD1 (7 bases). TRBV5-3 is classed as an ORF, of uncertain function. Deletions cut 8 bases from V and 3 bases from J, with 21 bases between. The CDR3 consists of 15 residues. The CDR3 nucleotides are TGTGCCAGCAGCACCGCTAGGAGGGGGCTCTACGAGCAGTACTTC. It encodes CASSTARRGLYEQYF.

CDR3 protein: CASTAAANLQPQHF. The CDR3 DNA is TGTGCCAGCACCGCGGCAGCAAACCTTCAGCCCCAGCATTTT. The chain has TRBV7-2 and TRBJ1-5, with unresolved D. Germline CDR1 and CDR2: SGHTA and FQGNSA. The CDR3 spans 14 residues. V gave up 7 bases and J gave up 6 bases, with 16 bases separating them. Full variable domain (outside the CDR3, taken from reference TRBV7-2 and TRBJ1-5): GAGVSQSPSNKVTEKGKDVELRCDPISGHTALYWYRQSLGQGLEFLIYFQGNSAPDKSGLPSDRFSAERTGGSVSTLTIQRTQQEDSAVYLCASTAAANLQPQHFGDGTRLSIL.

As concerns this clonotype: It may be a read error: a sequence one base away is much more abundant. The rearrangement uses TRBV7-9 and TRBJ2-6, with D possibly matching TRBD1 (5 bases). Trimming removed 1 base at V and 9 bases at J, with 13 bases between. The germline V gene encodes CDR1 SEHNR and CDR2 FQNEAQ (reference sequence). This CDR3 comprises 15 residues. Written as DNA, the CDR3 is TGTGCCAGCAGCTTAGTAGGGGATCTGGACAACGTCCTGACTTTC. It yields the protein CASSLVGDLDNVLTF.

The sample holds many counts of this clonotype. This chain uses TRBV7-2 with TRBJ1-1; possibly TRBD1 for D (5 bases). From germline, CDR1 is SGHTA and CDR2 FQGNSA. The CDR3 is 13 residues long. Trimming pared 7 bases from V and 6 bases from J, leaving 15 bases between. The CDR3 loop is CASTILVGAEAFF. The CDR3, as DNA: TGTGCCAGCACCATCCTAGTAGGGGCTGAAGCTTTCTTT.

This rearrangement joins TRBV20-1 to TRBJ2-2, with 10 bases identical to TRBD2. CDR1 and CDR2 (germline): DFQATT, SNEGSKA (reference sequence). V shed 1 base, J shed 7 bases, and the junction held 12 bases outside the gene matches. The CDR3 spans 17 residues. The DNA of the CDR3 is TGCAGTGCTAGAGGTCCCAAGCGGGGGGGCCTTGACGGGGAGCTGTTTTTT. Translation: CSARGPKRGGLDGELFF.